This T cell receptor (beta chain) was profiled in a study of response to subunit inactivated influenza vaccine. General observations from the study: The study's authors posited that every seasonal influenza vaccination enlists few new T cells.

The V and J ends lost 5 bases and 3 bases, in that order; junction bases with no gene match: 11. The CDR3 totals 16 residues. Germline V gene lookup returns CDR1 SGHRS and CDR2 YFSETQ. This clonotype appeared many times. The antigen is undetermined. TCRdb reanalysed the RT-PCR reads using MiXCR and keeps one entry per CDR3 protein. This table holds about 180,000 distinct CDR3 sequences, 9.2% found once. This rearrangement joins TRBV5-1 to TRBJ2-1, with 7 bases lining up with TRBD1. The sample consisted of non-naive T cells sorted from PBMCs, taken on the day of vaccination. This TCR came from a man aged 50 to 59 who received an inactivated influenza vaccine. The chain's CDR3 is CASRGSDRADYNEQFF. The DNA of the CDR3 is TGCGCCAGCAGGGGGTCTGACAGGGCGGACTACAATGAGCAGTTCTTC. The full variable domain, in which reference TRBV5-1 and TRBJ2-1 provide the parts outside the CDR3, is KAGVTQTPRYLIKTRGQQVTLSCSPISGHRSVSWYQQTPGQGLQFLFEYFSETQRNKGNFPGRFSGRQFSNSRSEMNVSTLELGDSALYLCASRGSDRADYNEQFFGPGTRLTVL.